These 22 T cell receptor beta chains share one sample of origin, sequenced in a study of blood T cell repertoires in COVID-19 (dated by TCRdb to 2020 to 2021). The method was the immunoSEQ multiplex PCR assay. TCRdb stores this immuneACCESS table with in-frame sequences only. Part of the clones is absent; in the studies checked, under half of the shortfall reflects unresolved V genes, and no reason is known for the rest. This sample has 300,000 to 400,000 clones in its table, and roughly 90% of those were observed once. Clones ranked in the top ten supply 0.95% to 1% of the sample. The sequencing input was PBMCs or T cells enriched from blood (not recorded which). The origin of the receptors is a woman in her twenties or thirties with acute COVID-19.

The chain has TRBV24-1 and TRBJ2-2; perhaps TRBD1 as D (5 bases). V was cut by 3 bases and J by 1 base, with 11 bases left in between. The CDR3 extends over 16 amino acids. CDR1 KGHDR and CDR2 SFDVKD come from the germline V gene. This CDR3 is CATSDRQYENTGELFF. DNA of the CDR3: TGTGCCACCAGTGATCGACAGTATGAGAACACCGGGGAGCTGTTTTTT.

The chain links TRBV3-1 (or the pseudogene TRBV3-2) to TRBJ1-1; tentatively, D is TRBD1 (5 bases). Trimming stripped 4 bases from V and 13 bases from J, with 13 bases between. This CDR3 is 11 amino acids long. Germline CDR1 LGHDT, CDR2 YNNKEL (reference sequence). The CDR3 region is CASSLGGGNFF. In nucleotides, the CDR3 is TGTGCCAGCAGCCTAGGCGGGGGTAATTTCTTT.

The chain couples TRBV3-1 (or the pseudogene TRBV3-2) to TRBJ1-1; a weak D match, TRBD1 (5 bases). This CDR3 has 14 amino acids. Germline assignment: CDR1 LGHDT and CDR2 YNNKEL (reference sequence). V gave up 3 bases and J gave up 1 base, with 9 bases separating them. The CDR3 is CASSQGQQNTEAFF. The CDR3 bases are TGTGCCAGCAGCCAGGGGCAGCAGAACACTGAAGCTTTCTTT.

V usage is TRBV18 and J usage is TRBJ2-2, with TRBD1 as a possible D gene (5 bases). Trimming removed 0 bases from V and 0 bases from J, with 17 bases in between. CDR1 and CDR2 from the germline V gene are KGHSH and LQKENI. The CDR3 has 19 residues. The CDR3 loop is CASSPPFGQNYANTGELFF. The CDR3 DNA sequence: TGTGCCAGCTCACCACCGTTCGGACAAAACTACGCGAACACCGGGGAGCTGTTTTTT.

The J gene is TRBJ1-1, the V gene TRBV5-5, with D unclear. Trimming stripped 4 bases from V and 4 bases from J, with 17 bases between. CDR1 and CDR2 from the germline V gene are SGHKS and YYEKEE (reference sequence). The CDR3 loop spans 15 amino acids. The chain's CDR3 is CASSPFPRGGTEAFF. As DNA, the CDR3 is TGTGCCAGCAGCCCATTTCCTAGAGGTGGCACTGAAGCTTTCTTT.

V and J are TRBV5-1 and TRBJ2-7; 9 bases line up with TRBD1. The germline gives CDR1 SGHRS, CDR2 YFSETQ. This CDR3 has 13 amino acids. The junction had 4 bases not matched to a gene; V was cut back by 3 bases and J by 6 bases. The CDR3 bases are TGCGCCAGCAGCTCCGGGACAGGGCGCGAGCAGTACTTC. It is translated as CASSSGTGREQYF.

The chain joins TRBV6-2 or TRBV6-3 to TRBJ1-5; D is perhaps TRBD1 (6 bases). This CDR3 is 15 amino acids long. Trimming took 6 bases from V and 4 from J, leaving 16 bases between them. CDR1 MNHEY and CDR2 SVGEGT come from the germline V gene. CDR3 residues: CASSRGGRENQPQHF. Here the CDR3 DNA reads TGTGCCAGCAGCCGGGGGGGCAGGGAAAATCAGCCCCAGCATTTT.

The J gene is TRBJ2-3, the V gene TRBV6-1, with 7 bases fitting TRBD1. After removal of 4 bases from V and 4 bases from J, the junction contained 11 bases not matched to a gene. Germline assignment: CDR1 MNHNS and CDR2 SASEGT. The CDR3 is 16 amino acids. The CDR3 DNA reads TGTGCCAGCAGTGCCCCATGGGGACAGTTTGCAGATACGCAGTATTTT. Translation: CASSAPWGQFADTQYF.

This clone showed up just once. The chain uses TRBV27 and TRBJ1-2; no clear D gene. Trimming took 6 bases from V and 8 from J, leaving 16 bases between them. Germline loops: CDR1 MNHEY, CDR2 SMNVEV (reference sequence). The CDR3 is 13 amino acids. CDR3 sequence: CASRQRDKGGYTF. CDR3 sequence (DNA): TGTGCCAGCAGACAACGGGATAAAGGAGGCTACACCTTC.

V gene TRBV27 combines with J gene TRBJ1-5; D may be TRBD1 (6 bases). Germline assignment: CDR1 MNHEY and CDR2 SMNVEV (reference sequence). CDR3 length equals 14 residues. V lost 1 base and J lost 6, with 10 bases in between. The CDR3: CASSLLGAGQPQHF. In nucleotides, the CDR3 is TGTGCCAGCAGTTTATTGGGGGCTGGTCAGCCCCAGCATTTT.

The CDR3 DNA reads TGTGCCAGCAGCTTAGCTGGGGGGAACTACAATGAGCAGTTCTTC. Protein: CASSLAGGNYNEQFF. The genes are TRBV7-3 and TRBJ2-1, with D perhaps matching TRBD2 (6 bases). The CDR3 extends over 15 amino acids. V lost 2 bases, J lost 3 bases, and 11 bases lay in between. Germline CDR1 and CDR2: SGHTA and FQGTGA.

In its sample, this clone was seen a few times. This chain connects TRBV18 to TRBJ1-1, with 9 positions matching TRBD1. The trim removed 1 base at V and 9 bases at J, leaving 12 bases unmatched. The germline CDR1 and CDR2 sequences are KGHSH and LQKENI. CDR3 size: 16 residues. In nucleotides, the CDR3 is TGTGCCAGCTCACCACTGGGACAGGGATGGGGGAATCAAGCTTTCTTT. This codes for CASSPLGQGWGNQAFF.

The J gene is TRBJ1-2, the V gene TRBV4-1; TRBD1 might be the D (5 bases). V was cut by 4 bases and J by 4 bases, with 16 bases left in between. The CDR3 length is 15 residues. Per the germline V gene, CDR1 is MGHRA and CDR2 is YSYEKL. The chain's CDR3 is CASSLFAQGTYGYTF. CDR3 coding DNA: TGCGCCAGCAGCCTATTTGCGCAGGGTACCTATGGCTACACCTTC.

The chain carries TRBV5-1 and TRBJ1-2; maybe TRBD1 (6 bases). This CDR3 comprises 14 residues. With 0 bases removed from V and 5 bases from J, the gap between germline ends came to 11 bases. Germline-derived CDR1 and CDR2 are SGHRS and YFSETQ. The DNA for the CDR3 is TGCGCCAGCAGCTTGGCAGGGACACGGTATGGCTACACCTTC. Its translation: CASSLAGTRYGYTF. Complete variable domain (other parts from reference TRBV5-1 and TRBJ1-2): KAGVTQTPRYLIKTRGQQVTLSCSPISGHRSVSWYQQTPGQGLQFLFEYFSETQRNKGNFPGRFSGRQFSNSRSEMNVSTLELGDSALYLCASSLAGTRYGYTFGSGTRLTVV.

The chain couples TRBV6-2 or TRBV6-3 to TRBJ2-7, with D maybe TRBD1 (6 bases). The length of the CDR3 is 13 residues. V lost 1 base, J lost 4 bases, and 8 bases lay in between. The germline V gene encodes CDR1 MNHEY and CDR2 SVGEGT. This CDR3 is CASSYFRGYEQYF. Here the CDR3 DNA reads TGTGCCAGCAGTTACTTCAGGGGTTACGAGCAGTACTTC.

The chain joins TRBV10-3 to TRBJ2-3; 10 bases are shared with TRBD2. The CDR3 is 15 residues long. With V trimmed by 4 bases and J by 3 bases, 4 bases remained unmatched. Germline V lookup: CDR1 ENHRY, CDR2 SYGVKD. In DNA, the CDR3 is TGTGCCATCAGTGGGGGACTAGCGATAACAGATACGCAGTATTTT. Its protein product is CAISGGLAITDTQYF.

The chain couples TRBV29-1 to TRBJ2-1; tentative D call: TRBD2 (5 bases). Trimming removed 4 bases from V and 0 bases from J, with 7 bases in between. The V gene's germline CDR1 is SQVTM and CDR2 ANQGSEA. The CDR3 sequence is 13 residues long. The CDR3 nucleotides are TGCAGCGTTGGGAGGCACTCCTACAATGAGCAGTTCTTC. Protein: CSVGRHSYNEQFF.

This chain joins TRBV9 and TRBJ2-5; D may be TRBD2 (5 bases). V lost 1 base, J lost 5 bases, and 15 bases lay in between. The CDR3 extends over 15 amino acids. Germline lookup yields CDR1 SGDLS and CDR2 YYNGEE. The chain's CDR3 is CASSVRRRRWETQYF. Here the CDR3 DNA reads TGTGCCAGCAGCGTACGGCGGAGGAGATGGGAGACCCAGTACTTC. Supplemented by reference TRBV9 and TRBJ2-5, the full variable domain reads DSGVTQTPKHLITATGQRVTLRCSPRSGDLSVYWYQQSLDQGLQFLIQYYNGEERAKGNILERFSAQQFPDLHSELNLSSLELGDSALYFCASSVRRRRWETQYFGPGTRLLVL.

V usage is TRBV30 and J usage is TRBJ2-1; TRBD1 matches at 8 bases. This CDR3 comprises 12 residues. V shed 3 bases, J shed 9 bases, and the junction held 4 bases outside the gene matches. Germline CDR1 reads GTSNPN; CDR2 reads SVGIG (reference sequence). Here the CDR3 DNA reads TGTGCCTGGAGGGGACAGGTTAGTGAGCAGTTCTTC. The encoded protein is CAWRGQVSEQFF. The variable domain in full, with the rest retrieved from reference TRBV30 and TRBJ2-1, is SQTIHQWPATLVQPVGSPLSLECTVEGTSNPNLYWYRQAAGRGLQLLFYSVGIGQISSEVPQNLSASRPQDRQFILSSKKLLLSDSGFYLCAWRGQVSEQFFGPGTRLTVL.

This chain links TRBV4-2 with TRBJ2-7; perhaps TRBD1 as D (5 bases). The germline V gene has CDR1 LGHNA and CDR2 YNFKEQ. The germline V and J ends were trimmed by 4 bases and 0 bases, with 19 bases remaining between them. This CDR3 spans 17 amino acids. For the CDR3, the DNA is TGTGCCAGCAGCCCCCGAGCCGGACAACCACCCTCCTACGAGCAGTACTTC. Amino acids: CASSPRAGQPPSYEQYF.

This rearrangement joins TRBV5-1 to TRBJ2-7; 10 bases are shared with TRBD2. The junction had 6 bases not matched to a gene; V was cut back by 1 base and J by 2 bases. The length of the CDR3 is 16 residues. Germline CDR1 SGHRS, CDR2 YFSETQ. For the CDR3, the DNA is TGCGCCAGCAGCTTGAAGACTAGCGGGCCGACCTACGAGCAGTACTTC. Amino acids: CASSLKTSGPTYEQYF. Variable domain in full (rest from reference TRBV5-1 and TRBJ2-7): KAGVTQTPRYLIKTRGQQVTLSCSPISGHRSVSWYQQTPGQGLQFLFEYFSETQRNKGNFPGRFSGRQFSNSRSEMNVSTLELGDSALYLCASSLKTSGPTYEQYFGPGTRLTVT.

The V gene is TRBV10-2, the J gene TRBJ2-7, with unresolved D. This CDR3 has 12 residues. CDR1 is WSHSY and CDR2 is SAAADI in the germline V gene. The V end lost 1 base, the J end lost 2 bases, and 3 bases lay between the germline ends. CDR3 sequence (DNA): TGCGCCAGCAGTGAGTTCACCTACGAGCAGTACTTC. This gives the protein CASSEFTYEQYF.